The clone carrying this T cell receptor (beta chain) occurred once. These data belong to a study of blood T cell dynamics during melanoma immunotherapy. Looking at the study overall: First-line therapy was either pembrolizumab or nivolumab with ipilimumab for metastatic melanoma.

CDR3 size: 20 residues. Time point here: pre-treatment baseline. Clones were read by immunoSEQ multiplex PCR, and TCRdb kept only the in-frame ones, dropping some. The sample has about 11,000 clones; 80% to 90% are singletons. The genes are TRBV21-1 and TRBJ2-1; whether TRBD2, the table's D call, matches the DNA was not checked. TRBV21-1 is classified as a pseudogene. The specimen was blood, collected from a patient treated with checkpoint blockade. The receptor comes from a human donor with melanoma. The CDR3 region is CASSKKVALAGGSIYNEQFF. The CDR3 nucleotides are TGTGCCAGCAGCAAAAAGGTTGCCCTAGCGGGGGGTTCCATCTACAATGAGCAGTTCTTC.